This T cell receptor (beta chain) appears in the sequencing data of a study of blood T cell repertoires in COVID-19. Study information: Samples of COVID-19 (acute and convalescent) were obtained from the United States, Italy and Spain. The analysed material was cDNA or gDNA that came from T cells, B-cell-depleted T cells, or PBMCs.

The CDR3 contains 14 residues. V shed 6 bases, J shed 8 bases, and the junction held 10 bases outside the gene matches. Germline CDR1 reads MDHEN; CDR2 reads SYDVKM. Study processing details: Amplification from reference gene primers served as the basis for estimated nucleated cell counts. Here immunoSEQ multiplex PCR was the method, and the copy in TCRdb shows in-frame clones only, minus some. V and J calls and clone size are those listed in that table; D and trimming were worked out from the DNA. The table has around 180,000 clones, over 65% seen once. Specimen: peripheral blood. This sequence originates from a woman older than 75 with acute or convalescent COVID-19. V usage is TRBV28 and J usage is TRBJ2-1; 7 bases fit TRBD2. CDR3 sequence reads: CASRGGGEVYEQFF. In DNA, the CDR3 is TGTGCCAGCAGAGGCGGGGGAGAGGTTTATGAGCAGTTCTTC.